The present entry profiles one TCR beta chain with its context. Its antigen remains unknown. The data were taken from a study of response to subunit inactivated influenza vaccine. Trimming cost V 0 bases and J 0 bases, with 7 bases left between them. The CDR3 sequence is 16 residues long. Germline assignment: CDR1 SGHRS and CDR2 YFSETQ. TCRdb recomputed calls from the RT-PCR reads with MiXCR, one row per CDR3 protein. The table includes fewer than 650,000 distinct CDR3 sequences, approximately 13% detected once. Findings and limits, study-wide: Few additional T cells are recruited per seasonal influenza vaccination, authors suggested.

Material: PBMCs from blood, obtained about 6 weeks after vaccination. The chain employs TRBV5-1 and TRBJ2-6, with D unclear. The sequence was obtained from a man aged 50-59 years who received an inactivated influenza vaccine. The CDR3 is CASSLGQHSGANVLTF. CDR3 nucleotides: TGCGCCAGCAGCTTGGGACAACACTCTGGGGCCAACGTCCTGACTTTC.